The rows below give T cell receptor beta chains drawn from one sample of a study of naive and memory T cell subsets. TCRdb ran MiXCR on the UMI-ligation and nested PCR reads and lists one entry per CDR3 protein. The sample lists some 8,000 distinct CDR3 sequences; 25% to 35% were seen once. Sequencing was carried out using CD8+ TEMRA cells from blood. The receptor source for this set is a human donor in good health. Each CDR3 is given with its conserved first and last residue. A D gene is named only where the DNA matches it firmly. Expanded clones are given a class, and other clones once, few, many or no size at all.

v_call	clone_size	j_call	d_call	cdr3_aa	cdr3_nt
TRBV4-2	few	TRBJ2-3	.	CASSQEIRGVDTQYF	TGTGCCAGCAGCCAAGAGATCAGGGGCGTGGATACGCAGTATTTT
TRBV7-9	.	TRBJ2-1	TRBD2	CASSPRLAGEMYEQFF	TGTGCCAGCAGCCCCAGACTAGCGGGGGAAATGTATGAGCAGTTCTTC
TRBV27	.	TRBJ2-1	.	CASSFARQGPYNEQFF	TGTGCCAGCAGTTTCGCCCGCCAGGGCCCTTACAATGAGCAGTTCTTC
TRBV11-1	few	TRBJ2-2	.	CASSLREQNTGELFF	TGTGCCAGCAGCCTCCGGGAGCAGAACACCGGGGAGCTGTTTTTT
TRBV30	.	TRBJ2-3	.	CAWSSGASTDTQYF	TGTGCCTGGAGCAGTGGGGCTAGCACAGATACGCAGTATTTT
TRBV13	.	TRBJ2-5	TRBD2	CASSSRLAGGQETQYF	TGTGCCAGCAGCTCCAGACTAGCGGGAGGCCAAGAGACCCAGTACTTC
TRBV7-9	few	TRBJ2-1	TRBD2	CASSLVLAGIEQFF	TGTGCCAGCAGCTTAGTGCTAGCGGGGATTGAGCAGTTCTTC
TRBV4-2	many	TRBJ1-2	.	CASSLRDDGYTF	TGTGCCAGCAGCCTGAGAGATGATGGCTACACCTTC
TRBV3-1	few	TRBJ1-6	.	CASSPTAGHWNSPLHF	TGTGCCAGCAGCCCGACCGCGGGACACTGGAATTCACCCCTCCACTTT
TRBV5-1	.	TRBJ2-3	TRBD1	CASSGTGTGPSTDTQYF	TGCGCCAGCAGCGGCACCGGGACAGGCCCTAGCACAGATACGCAGTATTTT
TRBV18	medium-sized	TRBJ2-1	TRBD2	CASSLARTRGAGYNEQFF	TGTGCCAGCTCACTCGCCAGGACTAGAGGGGCCGGCTACAATGAGCAGTTCTTC
TRBV5-5	.	TRBJ1-1	.	CASSSKHGDLDPEAFF	TGTGCCAGCAGCTCAAAACACGGGGACCTTGACCCTGAAGCTTTCTTT
TRBV20-1	.	TRBJ1-5	.	CSARGYYTGQNNQPQHF	TGCAGTGCTAGAGGATATTATACGGGGCAGAACAATCAGCCCCAGCATTTT
TRBV12-3/TRBV12-4	few	TRBJ2-5	.	CASTTRAGETQYF	TGTGCCAGCACAACCAGAGCTGGAGAGACCCAGTACTTC
TRBV7-2	few	TRBJ2-7	.	CASSLQAYEQYF	TGTGCCAGCAGCTTGCAGGCCTACGAGCAGTACTTC
TRBV7-9	many	TRBJ1-2	.	CASSFYRRKSNYGYTF	TGTGCCAGCAGTTTCTACAGGAGGAAATCTAACTATGGCTACACCTTC
TRBV7-2	.	TRBJ2-5	TRBD1	CASSLGQTETQYF	TGTGCCAGCAGCTTGGGACAGACAGAGACCCAGTACTTC
TRBV4-3	few	TRBJ2-7	.	CASSQDQGPLYEQYF	TGCGCCAGCAGCCAAGATCAGGGGCCACTCTACGAGCAGTACTTC
TRBV24-1	few	TRBJ2-5	.	CATSDWGSGQETQYF	TGTGCCACCAGTGATTGGGGCAGCGGACAAGAGACCCAGTACTTC
TRBV5-6	few	TRBJ2-5	.	CASSGGALVGETQYF	TGTGCCAGCAGCGGCGGGGCTTTGGTGGGGGAGACCCAGTACTTC
TRBV25-1	.	TRBJ2-7	.	CASSGRWLQGDSDEQYF	TGTGCCAGCAGTGGAAGGTGGTTGCAGGGCGACTCCGACGAGCAGTACTTC
TRBV12-2	.	TRBJ2-3	.	CASFRGASRNTQYF	TGTGCAAGTTTTCGTGGGGCTAGTCGGAATACGCAGTATTTT
TRBV13	.	TRBJ2-5	TRBD2	CASSYSTSGTSGETQYF	TGTGCCAGCAGCTATTCTACCTCCGGGACTAGCGGAGAGACCCAGTACTTC
TRBV30	.	TRBJ1-1	.	CAWSDTGDTEAFF	TGTGCCTGGAGCGATACAGGAGACACTGAAGCTTTCTTT
TRBV4-3	medium-sized	TRBJ1-2	.	CASSQESGRLNGYTF	TGCGCCAGCAGCCAAGAGTCCGGTAGGCTGAATGGCTACACCTTC
TRBV20-1	.	TRBJ2-5	.	CSASIILYQETQYF	TGCAGTGCTTCAATTATACTGTACCAAGAGACCCAGTACTTC
TRBV28	.	TRBJ2-1	TRBD2	CASSSPTSGRIRNEQFF	TGTGCCAGCAGTTCGCCGACTAGCGGGAGAATAAGGAATGAGCAGTTCTTC
TRBV9	.	TRBJ1-5	.	CASSPKWGTPGQPQHF	TGTGCCAGCAGCCCAAAGTGGGGGACCCCGGGTCAGCCCCAGCATTTT
TRBV20-1	few	TRBJ2-1	.	CSAVGGSYNEQFF	TGCAGTGCCGTTGGCGGATCCTACAATGAGCAGTTCTTC
TRBV11-3	.	TRBJ2-1	.	CASSWGRGNEQFF	TGTGCCAGCAGCTGGGGGAGAGGGAATGAGCAGTTCTTC
TRBV29-1	.	TRBJ1-4	.	CSAQGTLNEKLFF	TGCAGCGCCCAAGGGACATTGAATGAAAAACTGTTTTTT
TRBV30	.	TRBJ2-3	TRBD2	CAARAGGSTDTQYF	TGTGCCGCTCGAGCGGGGGGAAGCACAGATACGCAGTATTTT
TRBV7-8	.	TRBJ2-3	.	CASSFEGVTDTQYF	TGTGCCAGCAGCTTTGAGGGGGTCACAGATACGCAGTATTTT
TRBV5-6	few	TRBJ2-3	.	CASTLFSSITQYF	TGTGCCAGCACCCTGTTCAGCAGCATCACGCAGTATTTT
TRBV20-1	.	TRBJ2-3	.	CSASFWTSF	TGCAGTGCTAGTTTTTGGACAAGTTTT
TRBV6-5	.	TRBJ2-1	.	CASSYSSYNEQFF	TGTGCCAGCAGTTACTCGAGCTACAATGAGCAGTTCTTC
TRBV20-1	few	TRBJ1-2	.	CSARVPGPLPDGYTF	TGCAGTGCTAGAGTGCCGGGACCTTTACCTGATGGCTACACCTTC
TRBV11-2	.	TRBJ2-1	.	CASSVDRDEQFF	TGTGCCAGCAGCGTTGACCGCGATGAGCAGTTCTTC
TRBV5-1	few	TRBJ2-7	.	CASSLGVTSGVHEQYF	TGCGCCAGCAGCTTGGGCGTAACATCAGGGGTCCACGAGCAGTACTTC
TRBV20-1	once	TRBJ1-5	.	CSARVGGDVSGQPQHF	TGCAGTGCTAGAGTTGGGGGTGATGTGTCCGGTCAGCCCCAGCATTTT
TRBV7-8	few	TRBJ1-4	.	CASSLSGAQGLFF	TGTGCCAGCAGCTTAAGTGGGGCTCAGGGACTGTTTTTT
TRBV13	.	TRBJ2-1	TRBD2	CASSLVLAGGYNEQFF	TGTGCCAGCAGCTTAGTTCTAGCGGGGGGTTACAATGAGCAGTTCTTC
TRBV7-6	.	TRBJ1-6	TRBD1	CASSLLPETGETYPGTLHF	TGTGCCAGCAGTCTCCTGCCTGAGACAGGGGAGACTTACCCGGGGACCCTCCACTTT
TRBV3-1	.	TRBJ2-1	TRBD1	CASSQRDRVLSFNEQFF	TGTGCCAGCAGCCAACGGGACAGGGTCTTAAGCTTCAATGAGCAGTTCTTC
TRBV5-6	.	TRBJ2-3	TRBD1	CASSLEARGSTDTQYF	TGTGCCAGCAGCTTGGAGGCCAGGGGGAGCACAGATACGCAGTATTTT
TRBV4-3	.	TRBJ2-7	.	CASSQVYAGDYYEQYF	TGCGCCAGCAGCCAAGTGTATGCCGGAGACTACTACGAGCAGTACTTC
TRBV7-2	.	TRBJ2-1	.	CASSFAGAPYNEQFF	TGTGCCAGCAGCTTTGCGGGGGCCCCCTACAATGAGCAGTTCTTC
TRBV4-3	.	TRBJ2-1	TRBD2	CASSQDSERTSGYNEQFF	TGCGCCAGCAGCCAAGACTCTGAAAGGACTAGCGGTTACAATGAGCAGTTCTTC
TRBV27	.	TRBJ2-7	TRBD1	CASSLSTGDRGYEQYF	TGTGCCAGCAGTTTATCGACGGGAGACAGGGGCTACGAGCAGTACTTC
TRBV5-6	.	TRBJ2-1	.	CASREGFYNEQFF	TGTGCCAGCAGGGAGGGGTTTTACAATGAGCAGTTCTTC
TRBV29-1	.	TRBJ1-1	.	CSVEMLGPGTEAFF	TGCAGCGTTGAAATGCTCGGACCGGGCACTGAAGCTTTCTTT
TRBV2	.	TRBJ2-7	.	CASILSLEGRYEQYF	TGTGCCAGCATCCTTAGTTTGGAGGGAAGATACGAGCAGTACTTC
TRBV21-1	.	TRBJ2-5	.	CASSKSSSVYQETQYF	TGTGCCAGCAGCAAAAGCTCTAGCGTCTACCAAGAGACCCAGTACTTC